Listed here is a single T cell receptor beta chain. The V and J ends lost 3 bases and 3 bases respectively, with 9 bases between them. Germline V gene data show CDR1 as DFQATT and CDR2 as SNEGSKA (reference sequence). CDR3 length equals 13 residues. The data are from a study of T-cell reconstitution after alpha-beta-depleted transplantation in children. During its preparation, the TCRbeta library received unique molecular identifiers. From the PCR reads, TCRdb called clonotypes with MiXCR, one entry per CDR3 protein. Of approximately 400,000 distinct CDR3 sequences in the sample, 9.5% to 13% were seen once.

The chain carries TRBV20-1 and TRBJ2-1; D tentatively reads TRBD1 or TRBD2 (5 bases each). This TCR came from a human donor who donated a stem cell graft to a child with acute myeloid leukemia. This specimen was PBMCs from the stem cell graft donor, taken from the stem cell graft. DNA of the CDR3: TGCAGTGCTAGCGGGGCAAACTACAATGAGCAGTTCTTC. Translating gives CSASGANYNEQFF.